These 9 T cell receptor beta chains originate from one sample sequenced in a study of T cells after posttransplantation cyclophosphamide (dated by TCRdb to 2016 to 2017). Library preparation was by the immunoSEQ multiplex PCR assay. Here the immuneACCESS table is served through TCRdb, limited to in-frame sequences with V and J called. Missing clones are a known gap in these copies; in checked studies unresolved V genes cover under half, and the rest lacks a known reason. There are 17,000 or so clones in this sample, and none of them is a singleton. The ten largest make up approximately 0.5% of the sample. The treatment or condition label here, explained by the study, means: high-dose cyclophosphamide on days +3 and +4 as single-agent GVHD prophylaxis. Busulfan and fludarabine conditioning, a related or unrelated marrow graft, and cyclophosphamide on days +3 and +4 were given to PTCy patients. The source was PBMCs, collected after allogeneic stem cell transplant with posttransplant cyclophosphamide. Receptor source: a female patient under 45 who received an allogeneic stem cell transplant from a related donor, was CMV-positive, and had no GVHD. Some T cells may derive from the graft donor when a transplant has been performed.

There are many counts of this clone. CDR3: CAWTTGSGANVLTF. CDR3 nucleotides: TGTGCCTGGACAACAGGGAGTGGGGCCAACGTCCTGACTTTC. The V and J genes are TRBV30 and TRBJ2-6; tentatively, D is TRBD1 (6 bases). The germline CDR1 and CDR2 sequences are GTSNPN and SVGIG (reference sequence). This CDR3 region has 14 residues. V lost 4 bases and J lost 3, with 10 bases in between.

This clone occurred many times. The rearrangement uses TRBV9 and TRBJ2-1; maybe TRBD1 (5 bases). The V and J ends lost 4 bases and 3 bases respectively, with 14 bases between them. The CDR3 consists of 15 residues. Germline assignment: CDR1 SGDLS and CDR2 YYNGEE. The CDR3 coding sequence is TGTGCCAGCAGCCAAACAGGAGATAACTACAATGAGCAGTTCTTC. The encoded protein is CASSQTGDNYNEQFF.

This clone was recorded many times. This chain uses TRBV9 with TRBJ2-4; 7 bases line up with TRBD2. The V segment lost 3 bases and the J segment 4 bases; nucleotides outside the gene matches: 4. The CDR3 is 14 amino acids. The V gene's germline CDR1 is SGDLS and CDR2 YYNGEE. DNA of the CDR3: TGTGCCAGCAGCGGGGGAGGGTTTAAAAACATTCAGTACTTC. The encoded protein is CASSGGGFKNIQYF.

The table lists this clone with many counts. V usage is TRBV10-2 and J usage is TRBJ1-5; the D gene is possibly TRBD1 (6 bases). Germline V CDR1 and CDR2: WSHSY, SAAADI. The length of the CDR3 is 15 residues. Trimming cost V 6 bases and J 7 bases, with 19 bases left between them. CDR3 protein: CASRRDTTPRQPQHF. The CDR3 DNA reads TGCGCCAGCAGAAGGGACACCACTCCGAGACAGCCCCAGCATTTT.

This clone was picked up many times. The CDR3 nucleotides read TGTGCCAGCAGCCATGCCACCGGGACAGCCTTCGAGCAGTACTTC. Its protein product is CASSHATGTAFEQYF. The chain joins TRBV4-2 to TRBJ2-7; TRBD1 matches 7 bases. J was trimmed by 6 bases and V by 3 bases; bases with no gene match: 11. The CDR3 loop spans 15 amino acids. The germline gives CDR1 LGHNA, CDR2 YNFKEQ.

This clone showed up many times. The V call is TRBV18, the J call TRBJ1-6, with D maybe TRBD1 (5 bases). Germline V gene lookup returns CDR1 KGHSH and CDR2 LQKENI. CDR3 length: 14 amino acids. V was clipped by 3 bases and J by 6 bases, with 9 bases between them. CDR3 coding DNA: TGTGCCAGCTCACCGCGACAGAGTAATTCACCCCTCCACTTT. It specifies CASSPRQSNSPLHF.

This clone was observed at least ten times. The chain is built from TRBV27 and TRBJ2-3, with a tentative D call TRBD1 (5 bases). Looked up from germline, CDR1 is MNHEY and CDR2 is SMNVEV (reference sequence). V was shortened by 1 base and J by 1 base, with 9 bases between the two germline ends. This CDR3 region has 15 residues. The CDR3 reads CASSLYVGGTDTQYF. CDR3 nucleotides: TGTGCCAGCAGTTTATACGTAGGGGGCACAGATACGCAGTATTTT.

The genes are TRBV7-3 and TRBJ2-5; maybe TRBD2 (6 bases). The J call may not be correct, given that the DNA end is closer to TRBJ2-7. CDR3 length: 16 amino acids. Looked up from germline, CDR1 is SGHTA and CDR2 is FQGTGA. The CDR3 nucleotides are TGTGCCAGCAGCTTAATACGGGGGTTGAGCGCCTACGAGCAGTACTTC. The encoded protein is CASSLIRGLSAYEQYF.

This clone showed up many times. The rearrangement joins TRBV7-2 to TRBJ2-7; 14 bases align to TRBD2. Germline trimming cut 5 bases from V and 7 bases from J; bases unmatched to any gene: 7. CDR1 SGHTA and CDR2 FQGNSA come from the germline V gene. This CDR3 spans 15 amino acids. The CDR3 bases are TGTGCCAGCAGCACGACTAGCGGGAGGGCTCGAGAGCAGTACTTC. Its protein product is CASSTTSGRAREQYF.